This TCR beta chain was identified in a study of cytomegalovirus exposure and HLA in healthy donors. Background on the study: The approximately 120 validation repertoires, a later analysis reported, used the same platform as the 666 first-cohort repertoires.

Trimming cost V 6 bases and J 0 bases, with 12 bases left between them. Germline V gene data show CDR1 as MNHEY and CDR2 as SMNVEV (reference sequence). The CDR3 has 14 amino acids. Sequencing used immunoSEQ multiplex PCR; TCRdb keeps in-frame clones, though not all of them. The sample lists about 250,000 clones; about 90% were seen once. This clone was seen a single time. The clonotype comes from a young man in good health and CMV-seropositive. Input material: PBMCs. The chain couples TRBV27 to TRBJ2-7; either TRBD1 or TRBD2 may fit D (5 bases each). CDR3 coding DNA: TGTGCCAGCAGACCGGGACCCTCCTCCTACGAGCAGTACTTC. The encoded protein is CASRPGPSSYEQYF.